This is a list of T cell receptor beta chains from one sample in a study of cytomegalovirus exposure and HLA in healthy donors. Data came from immunoSEQ multiplex PCR; TCRdb stores just in-frame clones and leaves some out. The table for this sample gives 70,000 or so clones. The sequenced material came from PBMCs. The receptors come from a man in his forties in good health and CMV-seronegative. CDR3s include the opening cysteine and the closing phenylalanine or tryptophan. Each record gives: V gene, J gene, D gene, CDR3 length, CDR3 DNA, CDR3 protein. A D gene is named only where the DNA matches it firmly.

v_gene: TRBV4-1
j_gene: TRBJ2-7
d_gene: TRBD1
len: 16
CDR3nt: TGCGCCAGCAGCCAAGATCGAGGGACAGGGAATTACGAGCAGTACTTC
CDR3aa: CASSQDRGTGNYEQYF

v_gene: TRBV30
j_gene: TRBJ1-1
d_gene: TRBD1
len: 14
CDR3nt: TGTGCCTGGGCCGACAGGGTGGCTAACACTGAAGCTTTCTTT
CDR3aa: CAWADRVANTEAFF

v_gene: TRBV6-4
j_gene: TRBJ2-3
d_gene: TRBD2
len: 17
CDR3nt: TGTGCCAGCAGCCGGACTAGCGGTTACCCCAGCACAGATACGCAGTATTTT
CDR3aa: CASSRTSGYPSTDTQYF

v_gene: TRBV10-3
j_gene: TRBJ2-1
d_gene: -
len: 15
CDR3nt: TGTGCCATCTCCCCGATGGCCATCTCCTACAATGAGCAGTTCTTC
CDR3aa: CAISPMAISYNEQFF

v_gene: TRBV13
j_gene: TRBJ2-3
d_gene: -
len: 15
CDR3nt: TGTGCCAGCAGCTCATTACAGAGAGTTGCAGATACGCAGTATTTT
CDR3aa: CASSSLQRVADTQYF

v_gene: TRBV15
j_gene: TRBJ1-2
d_gene: TRBD1
len: 15
CDR3nt: TGTGCCACCAGCAGAGCCGGACAGGGGGCAAGGGGCTACACCTTC
CDR3aa: CATSRAGQGARGYTF

v_gene: TRBV5-1
j_gene: TRBJ2-5
d_gene: TRBD2
len: 14
CDR3nt: TGCGCCAGCAGCCTAGCGGGAGGTTTGGAGACCCAGTACTTC
CDR3aa: CASSLAGGLETQYF

v_gene: TRBV5-4
j_gene: TRBJ2-1
d_gene: -
len: 14
CDR3nt: TGTGCCAGCAGCTTGGGTCGCTCCTACAATGAGCAGTTCTTC
CDR3aa: CASSLGRSYNEQFF

v_gene: TRBV5-4
j_gene: TRBJ2-3
d_gene: TRBD2
len: 16
CDR3nt: TGTGCCAGCAGCTCAGGACTAGCGGCTAGCACAGATACGCAGTATTTT
CDR3aa: CASSSGLAASTDTQYF

v_gene: TRBV5-1
j_gene: TRBJ2-7
d_gene: TRBD1
len: 14
CDR3nt: TGCGCCAGCAGCTTCGGACAGGGGATCTACGAGCAGTACTTC
CDR3aa: CASSFGQGIYEQYF

v_gene: TRBV6-5
j_gene: TRBJ1-2
d_gene: TRBD1
len: 14
CDR3nt: TGTGCCAGCAGTGGAGACAGGGTTAAGAGAAGCTACACCTTC
CDR3aa: CASSGDRVKRSYTF

v_gene: TRBV4-2
j_gene: TRBJ2-7
d_gene: TRBD1
len: 15
CDR3nt: TGTGCCAGCAGCCAAGATCTAACAGGGGACCACGAGCAGTACTTC
CDR3aa: CASSQDLTGDHEQYF

v_gene: TRBV11-2
j_gene: TRBJ2-1
d_gene: TRBD2
len: 16
CDR3nt: TGTGCCAGCAGCTTAGGCCGGGGGACTACCTACAATGAGCAGTTCTTC
CDR3aa: CASSLGRGTTYNEQFF

v_gene: TRBV6-1
j_gene: TRBJ2-5
d_gene: -
len: 14
CDR3nt: TGTGCCAGCAAGACGGGACTTCGATCGGAGACCCAGTACTTC
CDR3aa: CASKTGLRSETQYF

v_gene: TRBV21-1
j_gene: TRBJ1-1
d_gene: -
len: 15
CDR3nt: TGTGCCAGCAGCAAGGAAGGAGGGGAGAAGTGGTGGGCTTTCTTT
CDR3aa: CASSKEGGEKWWAFF

v_gene: TRBV6-5
j_gene: TRBJ2-3
d_gene: -
len: 14
CDR3nt: TGTGCCAGCAGTTACGTGCGGGGTGAGGATACGCAGTATTTT
CDR3aa: CASSYVRGEDTQYF

v_gene: TRBV2
j_gene: TRBJ2-5
d_gene: -
len: 13
CDR3nt: TGTGCCAGCACGAAGGAGTACCAAGAGACCCAGTACTTC
CDR3aa: CASTKEYQETQYF

v_gene: TRBV7-9
j_gene: TRBJ2-5
d_gene: TRBD2
len: 16
CDR3nt: TGTGCCAGCAGCACCGGGACTAGCGGGAGGAGGGAGACCCAGTACTTC
CDR3aa: CASSTGTSGRRETQYF

v_gene: TRBV5-1
j_gene: TRBJ2-7
d_gene: -
len: 16
CDR3nt: TGCGCCAGCAGCCTCCAACCCGTTGGGGAGGTCAACGAGCAGTACTTC
CDR3aa: CASSLQPVGEVNEQYF

v_gene: TRBV19
j_gene: TRBJ1-5
d_gene: TRBD1
len: 15
CDR3nt: TGTGCCAGTACCCCCGAGGGACAGGTCAATCAGCCCCAGCATTTT
CDR3aa: CASTPEGQVNQPQHF

v_gene: TRBV19
j_gene: TRBJ2-2
d_gene: -
len: 16
CDR3nt: TGTGCCAGTAGTATAGAAGGTGGACATATTACCGGGGAGCTGTTTTTT
CDR3aa: CASSIEGGHITGELFF

v_gene: TRBV5-1
j_gene: TRBJ2-2
d_gene: -
len: 15
CDR3nt: TGCGCCAGCAGTGCTAGGACAGCGAACACCGGGGAGCTGTTTTTT
CDR3aa: CASSARTANTGELFF

v_gene: TRBV4-1
j_gene: TRBJ1-4
d_gene: -
len: 15
CDR3nt: TGCGCCAGCAGCCAAGATGGGGGGGGTAATGAAAAACTGTTTTTT
CDR3aa: CASSQDGGGNEKLFF

v_gene: TRBV11-2
j_gene: TRBJ2-5
d_gene: TRBD1
len: 16
CDR3nt: TGTGCCAGCAGCTTAGGGGCAGGGGGTAATCAAGAGACCCAGTACTTC
CDR3aa: CASSLGAGGNQETQYF

v_gene: TRBV18
j_gene: TRBJ2-2
d_gene: TRBD2
len: 16
CDR3nt: TGTGCCAGCTCACCGGCTGCGGGAGTGTATACCGGGGAGCTGTTTTTT
CDR3aa: CASSPAAGVYTGELFF

v_gene: TRBV4-2
j_gene: TRBJ1-1
d_gene: -
len: 15
CDR3nt: TGTGCCAGCAGCCAACACGGAGGCTTGGGCACTGAAGCTTTCTTT
CDR3aa: CASSQHGGLGTEAFF

v_gene: TRBV7-9
j_gene: TRBJ2-4
d_gene: -
len: 15
CDR3nt: TGTGCCAGCAGCTTAGGGGCTGTTCGGGGTGACATTCAGTACTTC
CDR3aa: CASSLGAVRGDIQYF

v_gene: TRBV10-3
j_gene: TRBJ2-1
d_gene: TRBD2
len: 16
CDR3nt: TGTGCCATCATGGGCGGGAGAATGGGTTCCTACAATGAGCAGTTCTTC
CDR3aa: CAIMGGRMGSYNEQFF

v_gene: TRBV7-9
j_gene: TRBJ2-5
d_gene: -
len: 14
CDR3nt: TGTGCCAGCAGCCGGGGTAGCGGCCAAGAGACCCAGTACTTC
CDR3aa: CASSRGSGQETQYF

v_gene: TRBV10-2
j_gene: TRBJ2-3
d_gene: -
len: 13
CDR3nt: TGCGCCAGCGCTGGACAGCCCACAGATACGCAGTATTTT
CDR3aa: CASAGQPTDTQYF